Presented here are 8 T cell receptor beta chains from one specimen sequenced in a study of blood T cell repertoires in COVID-19. Here immunoSEQ multiplex PCR was the method, and the copy in TCRdb shows in-frame clones only, minus some. The sample holds 200,000 to 250,000 clones, nearly 90% seen once. The specimen was PBMCs or T cells enriched from blood (not recorded which). These receptor sequences come from a man aged 25-45 years who had been exposed to COVID-19.

V usage is TRBV7-3 and J usage is TRBJ2-2; D perhaps matches TRBD2 (5 bases). CDR1 and CDR2 (germline): SGHTA, FQGTGA. The CDR3 has 14 amino acids. The germline V and J ends were trimmed by 8 bases and 0 bases, with 10 bases remaining between them. DNA of the CDR3: TGTGCCAGCCGGAGGACTGCGAACACCGGGGAGCTGTTTTTT. Protein: CASRRTANTGELFF.

V is TRBV27 and J is TRBJ1-2; possibly TRBD1 for D (6 bases). The CDR3 covers 15 residues. Trimming removed 8 bases from V and 0 bases from J, with 16 bases in between. In germline, CDR1 is MNHEY, CDR2 SMNVEV (reference sequence). The CDR3 nucleotides read TGTGCCAGCCTTCTGGGAGAGGGGGCTAACTATGGCTACACCTTC. Amino acid sequence: CASLLGEGANYGYTF.

CDR3: CASSQEANNYEQYF. In nucleotides, the CDR3 is TGCGCCAGCAGCCAAGAGGCCAACAACTACGAGCAGTACTTC. The gene calls are TRBV4-3 and TRBJ2-7; the D is unclear. V shed 0 bases and J shed 3 bases, with 9 bases lying between them. The CDR3 is 14 residues long. Germline lookup yields CDR1 LGHNA and CDR2 YSLEER.

The V and J genes are TRBV6-8 and TRBJ1-3; a weak D match, TRBD1 (6 bases). From germline, CDR1 is MNHGY and CDR2 SAAAGT. There are 13 residues in the CDR3. The V end was cut by 6 bases, the J end by 4 bases, with 10 bases between. CDR3 in DNA: TGTGCCAGCAGCCTCACAGGGGGAAACACCATATATTTT. It codes for CASSLTGGNTIYF.

This rearrangement joins TRBV5-4 to TRBJ1-6, with D unclear. Germline V lookup: CDR1 SGHNT, CDR2 YYREEE (reference sequence). V gave up 1 base and J gave up 6 bases, with 8 bases separating them. The CDR3 extends over 14 amino acids. CDR3 in amino acids: CASSLYSGNSPLHF. The CDR3, as DNA: TGTGCCAGCAGCTTGTACTCTGGTAATTCACCCCTCCACTTT. Based on the CDR3 plus reference TRBV5-4 and TRBJ1-6, the full variable domain is ETGVTQSPTHLIKTRGQQVTLRCSSQSGHNTVSWYQQALGQGPQFIFQYYREEENGRGNFPPRFSGLQFPNYSSELNVNALELDDSALYLCASSLYSGNSPLHFGNGTRLTVT.

The genes are TRBV18 and TRBJ2-7, with D uncertain. Trimming removed 2 bases from V and 6 bases from J, with 8 bases in between. This CDR3 has 12 residues. Looked up from germline, CDR1 is KGHSH and CDR2 is LQKENI. The CDR3 DNA reads TGTGCCAGCTCACCAACCCGGGTCGAGCAGTACTTC. Encoded protein: CASSPTRVEQYF.

The CDR3 here is CASSLGGQDYNEQFF. The CDR3 coding sequence is TGTGCCAGCAGCCTAGGGGGGCAGGATTACAATGAGCAGTTCTTC. The chain is built from TRBV7-2 and TRBJ2-1, with D perhaps TRBD1 or TRBD2 (6 bases each). Per germline, CDR1 SGHTA and CDR2 FQGNSA. This CDR3 has 15 amino acids. With 5 bases removed from V and 4 bases from J, the gap between germline ends came to 15 bases.

V usage is TRBV15 and J usage is TRBJ2-7; possibly TRBD2 for D (5 bases). In germline, CDR1 is LNHNV, CDR2 YYDKDF (reference sequence). V lost 0 bases and J lost 3, with 9 bases in between. This CDR3 is 14 amino acids long. DNA of the CDR3: TGTGCCACCAGCAGAGATTGGGGAGACTACGAGCAGTACTTC. It yields the protein CATSRDWGDYEQYF.